This TCR beta chain was recovered during a study of beta chain features in type 1 diabetes. Expressed TCRB transcripts were sequenced because the isolated RNA had all been reverse transcribed beforehand. Assay used: immunoSEQ multiplex PCR; TCRdb lists only in-frame clones, some missing. The table has about 260,000 clones, over 65% seen once. Averaging approximately 120 mL, one heparinised blood draw was given by each donor. Germline V gene lookup returns CDR1 SNHLY and CDR2 FYNNEI. CDR3 length: 15 residues. Losses at the gene ends were 2 bases for V and 5 bases for J; bases not matched to a gene: 6. This clonotype was obtained from a man aged 30-40 years in good health. Sequencing input: naive CD4+ T cells from blood. The V and J genes are TRBV2 and TRBJ2-5; 9 bases agree with TRBD2. In DNA form, the CDR3 reads TGTGCCAGCAGTGAATGGCGGGGGGGCCGCGAGACCCAGTACTTC. Translation: CASSEWRGGRETQYF.